This T cell receptor (beta chain) emerged from a study of graft-versus-host responses after intestinal transplantation. Trimming took 4 bases from V and 5 from J, leaving 16 bases between them. Germline V CDR1 and CDR2: SGDLS, YYNGEE. CDR3 size: 15 residues. The repertoire was sequenced with immunoSEQ multiplex PCR; TCRdb's copy has only in-frame clones and lacks some. The sample lists about 23,000 clones, 85% to 95% occurring once. The sequence was collected from a human patient who received an intestinal transplant, so some T cells may come from the graft donor. V gene TRBV9 combines with J gene TRBJ2-1; D possibly matches TRBD1 or TRBD2 (6 bases each). The sequencing used PBMCs, collected around 40 days after intestinal transplant. CDR3 DNA: TGTGCCAGCAGCCCTGGGGGCGGGATCAACAATGAGCAGTTCTTC. It encodes CASSPGGGINNEQFF.